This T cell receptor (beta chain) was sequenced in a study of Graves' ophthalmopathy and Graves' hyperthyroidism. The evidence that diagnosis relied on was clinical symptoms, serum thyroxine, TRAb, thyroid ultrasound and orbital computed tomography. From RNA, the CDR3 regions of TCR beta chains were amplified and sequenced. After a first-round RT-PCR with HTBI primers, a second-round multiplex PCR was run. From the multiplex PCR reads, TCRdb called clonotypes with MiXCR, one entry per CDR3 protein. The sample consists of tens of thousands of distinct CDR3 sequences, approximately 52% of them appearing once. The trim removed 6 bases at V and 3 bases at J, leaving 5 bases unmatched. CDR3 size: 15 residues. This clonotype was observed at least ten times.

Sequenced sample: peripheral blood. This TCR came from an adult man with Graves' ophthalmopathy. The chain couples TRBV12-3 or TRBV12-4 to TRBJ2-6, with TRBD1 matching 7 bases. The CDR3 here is CASSPRGLGANVLTF. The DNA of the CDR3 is TGTGCCAGCAGCCCGAGGGGGCTTGGGGCCAACGTCCTGACTTTC.